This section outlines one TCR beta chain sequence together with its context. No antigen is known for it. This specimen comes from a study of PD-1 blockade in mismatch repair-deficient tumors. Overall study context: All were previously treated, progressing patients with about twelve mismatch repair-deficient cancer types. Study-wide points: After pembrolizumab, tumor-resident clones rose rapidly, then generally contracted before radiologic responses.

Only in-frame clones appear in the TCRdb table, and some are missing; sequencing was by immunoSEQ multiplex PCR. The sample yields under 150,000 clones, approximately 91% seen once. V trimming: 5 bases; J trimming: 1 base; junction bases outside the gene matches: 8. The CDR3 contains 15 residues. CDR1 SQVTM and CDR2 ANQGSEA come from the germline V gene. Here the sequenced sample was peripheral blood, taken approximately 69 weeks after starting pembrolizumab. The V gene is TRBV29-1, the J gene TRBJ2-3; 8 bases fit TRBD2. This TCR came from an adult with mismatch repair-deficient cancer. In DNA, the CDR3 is TGCAGCGTTCGTGGAGGGACTAGGGGCACAGATACGCAGTATTTT. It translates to CSVRGGTRGTDTQYF.